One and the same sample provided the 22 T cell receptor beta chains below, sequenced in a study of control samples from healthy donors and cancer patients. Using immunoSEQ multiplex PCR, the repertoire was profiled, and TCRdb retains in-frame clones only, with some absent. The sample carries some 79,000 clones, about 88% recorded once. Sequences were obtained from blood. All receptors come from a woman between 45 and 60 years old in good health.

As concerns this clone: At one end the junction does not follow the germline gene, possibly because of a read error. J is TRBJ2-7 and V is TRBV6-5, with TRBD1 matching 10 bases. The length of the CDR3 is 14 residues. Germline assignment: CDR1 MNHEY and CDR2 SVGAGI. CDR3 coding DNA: TGTGCCAGCATTTACGGGACAGGGGACTACGAGCAGTACTTC. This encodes CASIYGTGDYEQYF.

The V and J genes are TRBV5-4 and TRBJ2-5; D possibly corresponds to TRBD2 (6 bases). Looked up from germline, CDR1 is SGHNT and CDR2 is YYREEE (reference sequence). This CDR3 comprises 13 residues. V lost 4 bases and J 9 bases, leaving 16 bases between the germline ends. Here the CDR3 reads CASSQRDSGAQYF. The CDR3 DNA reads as TGTGCCAGCAGCCAAAGGGACTCCGGGGCCCAGTACTTC.

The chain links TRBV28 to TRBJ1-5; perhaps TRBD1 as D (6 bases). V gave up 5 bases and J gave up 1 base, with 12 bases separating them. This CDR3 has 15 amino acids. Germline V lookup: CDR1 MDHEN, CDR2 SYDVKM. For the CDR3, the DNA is TGTGCCAGCAGTCCTTTTCAGGGGAGCAATCAGCCCCAGCATTTT. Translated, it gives CASSPFQGSNQPQHF.

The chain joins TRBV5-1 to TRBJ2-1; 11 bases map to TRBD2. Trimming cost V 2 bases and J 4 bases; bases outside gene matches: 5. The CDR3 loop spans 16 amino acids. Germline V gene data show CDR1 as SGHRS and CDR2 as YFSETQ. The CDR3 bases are TGCGCCAGCAGCTTCATAGCGGGAGGGACTTACAATGAGCAGTTCTTC. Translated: CASSFIAGGTYNEQFF.

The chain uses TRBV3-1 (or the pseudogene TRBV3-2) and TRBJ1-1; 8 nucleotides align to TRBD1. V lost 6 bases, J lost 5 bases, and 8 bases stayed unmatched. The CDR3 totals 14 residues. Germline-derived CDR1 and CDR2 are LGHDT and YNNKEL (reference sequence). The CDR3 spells CASRRQGAGTEAFF. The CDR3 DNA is TGTGCCAGCAGACGGCAGGGGGCGGGAACTGAAGCTTTCTTT.

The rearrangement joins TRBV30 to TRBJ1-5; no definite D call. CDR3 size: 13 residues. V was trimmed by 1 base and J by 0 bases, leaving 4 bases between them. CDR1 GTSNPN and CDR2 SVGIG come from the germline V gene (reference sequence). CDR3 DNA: TGTGCCTGGAGTGAGGATAGCAATCAGCCCCAGCATTTT. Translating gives CAWSEDSNQPQHF.

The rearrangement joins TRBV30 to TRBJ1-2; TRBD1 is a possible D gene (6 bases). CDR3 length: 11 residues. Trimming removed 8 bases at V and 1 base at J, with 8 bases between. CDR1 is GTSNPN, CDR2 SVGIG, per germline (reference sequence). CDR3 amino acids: CAKQGNYGYTF. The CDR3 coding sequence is TGTGCCAAACAGGGTAACTATGGCTACACCTTC.

CDR3 loop: CASSLGLAGALTDTQYF. The CDR3 DNA follows: TGTGCCAGCAGCTTAGGGCTAGCGGGAGCCCTCACAGATACGCAGTATTTT. V gene TRBV7-3 combines with J gene TRBJ2-3; TRBD2 agrees at 10 bases. CDR1 is SGHTA, CDR2 FQGTGA, per germline. CDR3 length: 17 amino acids. Losses at the gene ends were 2 bases for V and 2 bases for J; bases not matched to a gene: 7. The variable domain in full, with the rest retrieved from reference TRBV7-3 and TRBJ2-3, is GAGVSQTPSNKVTEKGKYVELRCDPISGHTALYWYRQSLGQGPEFLIYFQGTGAADDSGLPNDRFFAVRPEGSVSTLKIQRTERGDSAVYLCASSLGLAGALTDTQYFGPGTRLTVL.

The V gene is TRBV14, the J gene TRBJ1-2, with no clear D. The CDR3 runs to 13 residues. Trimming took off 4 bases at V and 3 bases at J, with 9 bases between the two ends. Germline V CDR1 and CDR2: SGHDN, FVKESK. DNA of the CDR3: TGTGCCAGCAGCCCCGCGTCAGACTATGGCTACACCTTC. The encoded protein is CASSPASDYGYTF.

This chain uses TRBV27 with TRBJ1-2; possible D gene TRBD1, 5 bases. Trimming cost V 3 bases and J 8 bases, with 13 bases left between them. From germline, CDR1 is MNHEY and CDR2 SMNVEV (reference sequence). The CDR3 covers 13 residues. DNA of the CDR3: TGTGCCAGCAGTTTTTCCGGGGGTGGGGGCTACACCTTC. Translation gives CASSFSGGGGYTF.

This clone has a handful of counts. CDR3 in amino acids: CATLGQASNQPQHF. DNA for the CDR3: TGTGCCACCCTCGGACAGGCATCAAATCAGCCCCAGCATTTT. The rearrangement uses TRBV6-5 and TRBJ1-5, with 7 positions matching TRBD1. V lost 10 bases, J lost 4 bases, and 10 bases stayed unmatched. CDR3 size: 14 residues. Looked up from germline, CDR1 is MNHEY and CDR2 is SVGAGI.

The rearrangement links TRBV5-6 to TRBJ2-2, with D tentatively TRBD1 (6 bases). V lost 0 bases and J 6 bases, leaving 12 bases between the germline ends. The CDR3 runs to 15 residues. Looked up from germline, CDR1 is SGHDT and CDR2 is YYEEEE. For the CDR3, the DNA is TGTGCCAGCAGCTTGGTTGGCAGGGGATCCGGGGAGCTGTTTTTT. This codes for CASSLVGRGSGELFF.

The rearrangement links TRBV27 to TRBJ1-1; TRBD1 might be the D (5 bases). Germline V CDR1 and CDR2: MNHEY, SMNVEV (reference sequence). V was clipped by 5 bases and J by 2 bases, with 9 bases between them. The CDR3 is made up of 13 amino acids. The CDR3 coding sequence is TGTGCCAGCAGTAGGCAGGGAAACACTGAAGCTTTCTTT. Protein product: CASSRQGNTEAFF.

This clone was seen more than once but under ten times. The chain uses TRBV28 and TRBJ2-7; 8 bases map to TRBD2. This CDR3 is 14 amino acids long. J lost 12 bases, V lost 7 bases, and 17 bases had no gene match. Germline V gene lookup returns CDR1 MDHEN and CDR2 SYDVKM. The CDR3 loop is CASKSAGLGVEGYF. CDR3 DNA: TGTGCCAGCAAATCGGCGGGACTAGGGGTGGAGGGGTACTTC.

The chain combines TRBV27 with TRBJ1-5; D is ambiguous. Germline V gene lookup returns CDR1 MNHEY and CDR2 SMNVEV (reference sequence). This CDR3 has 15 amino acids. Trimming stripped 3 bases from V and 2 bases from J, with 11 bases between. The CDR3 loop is CASSFLSSGNQPQHF. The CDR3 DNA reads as TGTGCCAGCAGTTTCCTGAGTAGCGGCAATCAGCCCCAGCATTTT.

The CDR3 spells CASSRTGRDLLATNEKLFF. The CDR3 coding sequence is TGTGCCAGTAGCAGGACGGGTCGGGATCTTCTTGCAACTAATGAAAAACTGTTTTTT. This chain connects TRBV19 to TRBJ1-4; D unresolved. CDR3 length: 19 residues. Germline CDR1 LNHDA, CDR2 SQIVND (reference sequence). Deletions cut 6 bases from V and 0 bases from J, with 23 bases between.

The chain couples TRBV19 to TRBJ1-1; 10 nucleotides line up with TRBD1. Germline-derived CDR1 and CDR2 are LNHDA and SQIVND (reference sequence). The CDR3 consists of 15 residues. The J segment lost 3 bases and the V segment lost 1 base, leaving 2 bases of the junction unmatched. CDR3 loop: CASSIGGQGHTEAFF. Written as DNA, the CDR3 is TGTGCCAGTAGTATAGGGGGACAGGGGCACACTGAAGCTTTCTTT. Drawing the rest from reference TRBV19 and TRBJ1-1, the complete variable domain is DGGITQSPKYLFRKEGQNVTLSCEQNLNHDAMYWYRQDPGQGLRLIYYSQIVNDFQKGDIAEGYSVSREKKESFPLTVTSAQKNPTAFYLCASSIGGQGHTEAFFGQGTRLTVV.

The CDR3 loop is CASSSPRDRAYQETQYF. CDR3 nucleotide sequence: TGTGCCAGCAGCTCCCCGCGGGACAGGGCGTACCAAGAGACCCAGTACTTC. The chain uses TRBV11-2 and TRBJ2-5; 9 bases match TRBD1. V trimming: 4 bases; J trimming: 0 bases; junction bases outside the gene matches: 9. The germline gives CDR1 SGHAT, CDR2 FQNNGV. The CDR3 has 17 residues. The full variable domain, its missing parts supplied by reference TRBV11-2 and TRBJ2-5, is EAGVAQSPRYKIIEKRQSVAFWCNPISGHATLYWYQQILGQGPKLLIQFQNNGVVDDSQLPKDRFSAERLKGVDSTLKIQPAKLEDSAVYLCASSSPRDRAYQETQYFGPGTRLLVL.

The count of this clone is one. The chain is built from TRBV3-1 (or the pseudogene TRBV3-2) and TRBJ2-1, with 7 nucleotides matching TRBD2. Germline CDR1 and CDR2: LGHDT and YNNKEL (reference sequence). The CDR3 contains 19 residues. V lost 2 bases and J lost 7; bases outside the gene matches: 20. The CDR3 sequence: CASSQQPLTLATAGNEQFF. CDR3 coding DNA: TGTGCCAGCAGCCAACAACCTCTGACACTAGCGACCGCAGGGAATGAGCAGTTCTTC.

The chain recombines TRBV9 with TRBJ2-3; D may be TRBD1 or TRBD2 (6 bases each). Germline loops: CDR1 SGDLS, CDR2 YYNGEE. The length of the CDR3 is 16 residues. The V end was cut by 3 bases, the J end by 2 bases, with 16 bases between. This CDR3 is CASSAGAVRITDTQYF. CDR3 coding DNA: TGTGCCAGCAGCGCGGGGGCGGTCAGGATCACAGATACGCAGTATTTT.

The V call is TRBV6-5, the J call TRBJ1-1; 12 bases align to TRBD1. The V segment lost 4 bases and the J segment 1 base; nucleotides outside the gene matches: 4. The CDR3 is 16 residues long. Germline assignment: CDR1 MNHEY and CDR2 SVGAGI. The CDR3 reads CASSWGTGGTNTEAFF. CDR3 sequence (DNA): TGTGCCAGCAGTTGGGGGACAGGGGGCACGAACACTGAAGCTTTCTTT.

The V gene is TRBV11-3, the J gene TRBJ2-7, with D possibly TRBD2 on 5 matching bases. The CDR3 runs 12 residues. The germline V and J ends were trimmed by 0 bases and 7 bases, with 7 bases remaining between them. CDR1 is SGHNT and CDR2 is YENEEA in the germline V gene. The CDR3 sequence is CASSLDGSEQYF. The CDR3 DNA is TGTGCCAGCAGCTTAGATGGGAGTGAGCAGTACTTC.